The rows below give T cell receptor beta chains drawn from one sample of a study of post-analysis software for immune sequencing data. TCRdb re-derived calls from the PCR reads in MiXCR, one entry per CDR3 protein. The sample comprises approximately 730,000 distinct CDR3 sequences, roughly 30% of which are singletons, and 0.55% to 0.65% rests with the top ten. Sequenced input: blood. Every receptor here comes from a girl between 10 and 17 years old with multiple sclerosis. CDR3s include the opening cysteine and the closing phenylalanine or tryptophan. A D gene is named only where the DNA matches it firmly. Size is stated for part of the rows, as once, few or many counts, or as a class when the clone is expanded.

V gene	clone size	D gene	J gene	CDR3 protein	CDR3 DNA
TRBV7-8	few	NA	TRBJ1-5	CASSQQFGGISDQPQHF	TGTGCCAGCAGCCAACAGTTTGGCGGAATATCCGATCAGCCCCAGCATTTT
TRBV28	NA	NA	TRBJ2-5	CASSPETGGDRGETQYF	TGTGCCAGCAGTCCCGAAACCGGCGGGGACCGAGGAGAGACCCAGTACTTC
TRBV6-1	NA	TRBD1	TRBJ1-6	CASSEALTGGINSPLHF	TGTGCCAGCAGTGAAGCCCTGACAGGGGGCATTAATTCACCCCTCCACTTT
TRBV28	few	TRBD2	TRBJ2-3	CASSLREGRDTQYF	TGTGCCAGCAGTTTACGGGAGGGCCGTGATACGCAGTATTTT
TRBV7-2	NA	NA	TRBJ2-7	CASSLDLGRRNEQYF	TGTGCCAGCAGCTTAGATCTGGGGCGAAGGAATGAGCAGTACTTC
TRBV14	NA	NA	TRBJ2-1	CASSQDISGNNEQFF	TGTGCCAGCAGCCAAGACATAAGCGGAAACAATGAGCAGTTCTTC
TRBV27	NA	TRBD1	TRBJ1-5	CASRPGTGFGNQPQHF	TGTGCCAGCCGTCCCGGGACAGGGTTTGGCAATCAGCCCCAGCATTTT
TRBV11-2	NA	NA	TRBJ2-1	CASSLDRGRHNEQFF	TGTGCCAGCAGCTTAGATCGGGGTCGCCACAATGAGCAGTTCTTC
TRBV2	few	NA	TRBJ1-5	CASSVNRNQPQHF	TGTGCCAGCAGTGTGAACAGGAATCAGCCCCAGCATTTT
TRBV11-2	few	TRBD2	TRBJ2-3	CASSLEGTSLTSTDTQYF	TGTGCCAGCAGCTTAGAGGGGACTAGCCTGACTAGCACAGATACGCAGTATTTT
TRBV12-3/TRBV12-4	NA	TRBD2	TRBJ2-2	CASSFRGGPRGELFF	TGTGCCAGCAGTTTTCGCGGGGGGCCCCGCGGGGAGCTGTTTTTT
TRBV20-1	NA	NA	TRBJ1-2	CSATIQGNYGYTF	TGCAGTGCTACGATCCAGGGAAACTATGGCTACACCTTC
TRBV28	few	TRBD1	TRBJ1-5	CASSLGTGRKPQHF	TGTGCCAGCAGCCTCGGGACAGGGAGGAAGCCCCAGCATTTT
TRBV6-1	NA	NA	TRBJ1-1	CASSGVPRGVADTEAFF	TGTGCCAGCAGTGGAGTGCCGAGGGGGGTAGCGGACACTGAAGCTTTCTTT
TRBV29-1	NA	NA	TRBJ2-7	CSVEKWDGSYEQYF	TGCAGCGTTGAAAAATGGGACGGTTCCTACGAGCAGTACTTC
TRBV10-1	NA	NA	TRBJ2-7	CASSASSTEREQYF	TGCGCCAGCAGTGCTTCGAGTACGGAGCGAGAGCAGTACTTC
TRBV5-6	NA	NA	TRBJ1-2	CASSTWTAYTF	TGTGCCAGCAGCACATGGACAGCCTACACCTTC
TRBV5-1	NA	NA	TRBJ1-1	CASRGGSKAEAFF	TGCGCCAGCAGGGGTGGGAGTAAAGCTGAAGCTTTCTTT
TRBV28	few	NA	TRBJ2-2	CASSSRGQGPGELFF	TGTGCCAGCAGCTCTCGAGGGCAGGGGCCCGGGGAGCTGTTTTTT
TRBV10-3	NA	NA	TRBJ2-3	CAISEDSYADTQYF	TGTGCCATCAGTGAGGATAGTTACGCAGATACGCAGTATTTT
TRBV7-9	NA	NA	TRBJ2-7	CASSPRDIPYEQYF	TGTGCCAGCAGCCCCCGGGACATTCCCTACGAGCAGTACTTC
TRBV10-1	NA	NA	TRBJ2-2	CASSLTGLRTGELFF	TGCGCCAGCAGCCTAACTGGCCTCCGCACCGGGGAGCTGTTTTTT
TRBV4-3	NA	NA	TRBJ2-1	CASSQNGGAGHQFF	TGCGCCAGCAGCCAAAATGGGGGGGCGGGACACCAGTTCTTC
TRBV6-5	NA	TRBD1	TRBJ2-7	CASSYWTRDRDYEQYF	TGTGCCAGCAGTTACTGGACCCGGGACAGGGACTACGAGCAGTACTTC
TRBV10-3	few	NA	TRBJ1-4	CAIREQGGEKLFF	TGTGCCATCAGGGAACAAGGAGGCGAAAAACTGTTTTTT
TRBV5-1	NA	NA	TRBJ2-3	CAGSLESRQGTDTQYF	TGCGCCGGCAGCTTGGAATCACGTCAGGGCACAGATACGCAGTATTTT
TRBV25-1	NA	TRBD2	TRBJ2-3	CASSEFPSGAYTDTQYF	TGTGCCAGCAGTGAATTCCCTAGCGGGGCTTACACAGATACGCAGTATTTT
TRBV7-8	NA	NA	TRBJ1-2	CANSLAAGYGYTF	TGTGCCAACAGCTTAGCGGCCGGCTATGGCTACACCTTC
TRBV10-3	NA	NA	TRBJ1-5	CAIRESQGSNQPQHF	TGTGCCATCAGGGAGTCCCAGGGGAGCAATCAGCCCCAGCATTTT
TRBV6-6	NA	NA	TRBJ2-3	CASSYSRGTDTQYF	TGTGCCAGCAGTTACTCCAGGGGCACAGATACGCAGTATTTT
TRBV21-1	NA	NA	TRBJ1-4	CASSRDGGIHEKLFF	TGTGCCAGCAGCAGGGACGGCGGCATACATGAAAAACTGTTTTTT
TRBV20-1	NA	NA	TRBJ1-6	CSARDRAGGSPLHF	TGCAGTGCTAGAGATCGAGCAGGAGGCTCACCCCTCCACTTT
TRBV10-1	few	NA	TRBJ2-5	CASSEGAVGQYF	TGCGCCAGCAGTGAAGGCGCTGTCGGGCAGTACTTC
TRBV20-1	NA	TRBD1	TRBJ1-2	CSAKPGQLYGYTF	TGCAGTGCCAAGCCGGGACAGCTCTATGGCTACACCTTC
TRBV7-8	NA	TRBD1	TRBJ2-7	CASSSDRGSVYEQYF	TGTGCCAGCAGCTCAGACAGGGGGAGCGTGTACGAGCAGTACTTC
TRBV3-1	NA	NA	TRBJ2-7	CASSQARNYEQYF	TGTGCCAGCAGCCAAGCCAGAAACTACGAGCAGTACTTC
TRBV5-1	few	NA	TRBJ2-3	CASSVTTRQPTDTQYF	TGCGCCAGCAGCGTAACCACAAGACAGCCCACAGATACGCAGTATTTT
TRBV20-1	NA	NA	TRBJ2-3	CSARDHRRAADTQYF	TGCAGTGCTAGGGACCACCGGAGGGCCGCAGATACGCAGTATTTT
TRBV15	few	TRBD1	TRBJ1-5	CATSRETGTELRNQPQHF	TGTGCCACCAGCAGAGAGACAGGGACGGAGTTGCGAAATCAGCCCCAGCATTTT
TRBV20-1	NA	NA	TRBJ2-3	CSAFSGGQSTDTQYF	TGCAGTGCTTTCTCGGGGGGCCAAAGCACAGATACGCAGTATTTT
TRBV7-6	NA	NA	TRBJ2-7	CASSPQPDSYEQYF	TGTGCCAGCAGCCCCCAGCCGGACAGCTACGAGCAGTACTTC
TRBV20-1	few	NA	TRBJ2-7	CSASGRRDEQYF	TGCAGTGCTAGCGGCCGCAGGGACGAGCAGTACTTC
TRBV10-3	few	NA	TRBJ1-1	CAINQGDAEAFF	TGTGCCATCAACCAGGGTGACGCTGAAGCTTTCTTT
TRBV6-5	few	NA	TRBJ1-5	CASSYTGTGNQPQHF	TGTGCCAGCAGTTACACGGGGACGGGCAATCAGCCCCAGCATTTT
TRBV7-9	few	TRBD2	TRBJ2-7	CASSLEASGTYEQYF	TGTGCCAGCAGCTTAGAGGCTAGCGGGACCTACGAGCAGTACTTC
TRBV5-1	few	NA	TRBJ2-5	CASSSGTYQETQYF	TGCGCCAGCAGCTCAGGGACTTACCAAGAGACCCAGTACTTC
TRBV6-2/TRBV6-3	few	NA	TRBJ2-7	CASSYSSQGEQYF	TGTGCCAGCAGTTACTCGAGTCAGGGTGAGCAGTACTTC
TRBV11-2	NA	NA	TRBJ2-7	CASSVSYGAYEQYF	TGTGCCAGCAGCGTGTCGTACGGAGCCTACGAGCAGTACTTC
TRBV7-2	NA	TRBD1	TRBJ2-7	CASSWGTDGFEQYF	TGTGCCAGCAGCTGGGGGACAGACGGATTCGAGCAGTACTTC
TRBV10-3	few	TRBD2	TRBJ2-1	CAAERLAGVGEQFF	TGTGCCGCCGAACGACTAGCGGGAGTGGGCGAGCAGTTCTTC
TRBV20-1	few	NA	TRBJ2-7	CSARSRFPPYEQYF	TGCAGTGCCAGGTCTAGGTTTCCGCCCTACGAGCAGTACTTC
TRBV10-3	NA	TRBD2	TRBJ2-1	CAISQMTSGGAGGGEQFF	TGTGCCATCAGTCAGATGACTAGCGGGGGGGCCGGAGGTGGTGAGCAGTTCTTC
TRBV20-1	NA	NA	TRBJ2-3	CSGTHWAENTDTQYF	TGCAGTGGAACCCACTGGGCGGAGAACACAGATACGCAGTATTTT